This T cell receptor (beta chain) was recorded in a study of blood T cell repertoires in COVID-19. CDR3 length: 12 residues. In germline, CDR1 is SGHTA, CDR2 FQGNSA. V shed 4 bases and J shed 4 bases, with 8 bases lying between them. About this clone itself: This sample also contains other DNA sequences that code for the same CDR3.

Clones were read by immunoSEQ multiplex PCR, and TCRdb kept only the in-frame ones, dropping some. Here the sample spans around 240,000 clones, around 80% being singletons. The chain uses TRBV7-2 and TRBJ2-7; D unresolved. This clonotype originated in a woman in her thirties or forties who had recovered from COVID-19. Sequenced: peripheral blood. DNA of the CDR3: TGTGCCAGCAGCTCCTCTCGTTACGAGCAGTACTTC. This sequence encodes CASSSSRYEQYF.